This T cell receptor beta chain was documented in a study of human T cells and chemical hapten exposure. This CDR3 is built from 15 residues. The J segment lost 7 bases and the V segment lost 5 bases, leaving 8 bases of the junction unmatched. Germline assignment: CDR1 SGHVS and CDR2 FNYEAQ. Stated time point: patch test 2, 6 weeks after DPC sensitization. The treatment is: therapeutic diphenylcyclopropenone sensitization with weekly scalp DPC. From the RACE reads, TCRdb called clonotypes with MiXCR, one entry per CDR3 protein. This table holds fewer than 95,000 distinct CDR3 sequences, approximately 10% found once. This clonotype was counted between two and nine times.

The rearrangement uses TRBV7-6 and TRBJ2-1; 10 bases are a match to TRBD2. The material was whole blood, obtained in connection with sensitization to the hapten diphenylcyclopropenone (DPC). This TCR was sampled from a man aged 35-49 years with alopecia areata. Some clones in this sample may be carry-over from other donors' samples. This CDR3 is CASSTGTSVGNEQFF. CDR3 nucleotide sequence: TGTGCCAGCAGCACCGGGACTAGCGTAGGGAATGAGCAGTTCTTC.